These T cell receptor beta chains were read from a single sample in a study of beta chain features in type 1 diabetes. The repertoire was sequenced with immunoSEQ multiplex PCR; TCRdb's copy has only in-frame clones and lacks some. The table lists more than 250,000 clones, 13% to 15% of them singletons, with approximately 0.015% in the top ten. Input material: naive CD4+ T cells from blood. Receptor source: a man aged 25 to 40 with type 1 diabetes. CDR3s include the opening cysteine and the closing phenylalanine or tryptophan. A D gene is named only where the DNA matches it firmly. For some rows the clone size is stated as once, few or many, or as a class when expanded; others skip it.

TRBJ2-7,TRBD2,few,TRBV9,CASSPSGVTYEQYF,TGTGCCAGCAGCCCTAGCGGGGTAACCTACGAGCAGTACTTC
TRBJ2-7,TRBD2,few,TRBV9,CASSVGSGMTSYEQYF,TGTGCCAGCAGCGTAGGGAGCGGGATGACCTCCTACGAGCAGTACTTC
TRBJ2-5,TRBD1,.,TRBV19,CASSIFGQGEKTQYF,TGTGCCAGTAGTATATTCGGACAGGGGGAAAAGACCCAGTACTTC
TRBJ2-4,.,few,TRBV27,CASSIDPRGNIQYF,TGTGCCAGCAGTATAGACCCCCGAGGGAACATTCAGTACTTC
TRBJ1-1,TRBD1,few,TRBV7-3,CASSLTGTGRAEAFF,TGTGCCAGCAGCTTAACAGGGACAGGGCGCGCTGAAGCTTTCTTT
TRBJ1-2,TRBD1,few,TRBV19,CATSGQAANYGYTF,TGTGCCACCAGTGGACAGGCTGCTAACTATGGCTACACCTTC
TRBJ1-1,.,.,TRBV14,CASSPTTFSGLLEAFF,TGTGCCAGCAGCCCAACCACTTTTTCAGGTCTCCTTGAAGCTTTCTTT
TRBJ2-1,TRBD2,few,TRBV5-1,CASSPLAGGTYNEQFF,TGCGCCAGCAGCCCCCTAGCGGGAGGGACCTACAATGAGCAGTTCTTC
TRBJ1-1,.,few,TRBV7-9,CASSSPLRQSAMNTEAFF,TGTGCCAGCAGCTCCCCTCTTAGACAGAGCGCTATGAACACTGAAGCTTTCTTT
TRBJ2-2,.,.,TRBV5-6,CASSSRERAGGELFF,TGTGCCAGCAGCTCCCGCGAGAGGGCCGGCGGGGAGCTGTTTTTT
TRBJ2-1,.,.,TRBV5-1,CASSLVPGGIGRDEQFF,TGCGCCAGCAGCTTGGTCCCAGGGGGGATCGGGCGGGATGAGCAGTTCTTC
TRBJ1-1,.,.,TRBV5-1,CASSLTGSDTEAFF,TGCGCCAGCAGCTTGACGGGTTCGGACACTGAAGCTTTCTTT
TRBJ1-1,.,.,TRBV14,CASSQDLRVKTNTEAFF,TGTGCCAGCAGCCAAGATCTCAGGGTAAAAACGAACACTGAAGCTTTCTTT
TRBJ2-3,.,few,TRBV27,CASSFSTHLATPSTDTQYF,TGTGCCAGCAGTTTCTCCACCCACTTAGCCACGCCGAGCACAGATACGCAGTATTTT
TRBJ1-1,.,few,TRBV7-3,CASSGQGNTEAFF,TGTGCCAGCAGCGGGCAGGGGAACACTGAAGCTTTCTTT
TRBJ1-3,.,few,TRBV28,CASSIRVRGNTIYF,TGTGCCAGCAGCATCAGGGTGCGTGGAAACACCATATATTTT
TRBJ2-3,TRBD2,.,TRBV11-2,CASSPPVNGGGSDTQYF,TGTGCCAGCAGCCCTCCAGTGAACGGGGGGGGGTCAGATACGCAGTATTTT
TRBJ1-4,.,.,TRBV2,CASMRSSPEKLFF,TGTGCCAGCATGAGGTCCTCCCCCGAAAAACTGTTTTTT
TRBJ2-3,TRBD2,.,TRBV29-1,CSVEDVLAGTDTQYF,TGCAGCGTTGAAGATGTGCTAGCGGGCACAGATACGCAGTATTTT
TRBJ1-4,.,few,TRBV30,CAWSRGTAEKLFF,TGTGCCTGGTCGCGAGGGACTGCTGAAAAACTGTTTTTT
TRBJ2-5,TRBD1,few,TRBV7-2,CASSFGGTGEETQYF,TGTGCCAGCAGCTTTGGTGGGACAGGGGAAGAGACCCAGTACTTC
TRBJ2-5,.,few,TRBV7-9,CASSLTEETQYF,TGTGCCAGCAGCTTGACAGAAGAGACCCAGTACTTC
TRBJ2-1,.,.,TRBV4-1,CASSPGNSGYENEQFF,TGCGCCAGCAGCCCGGGGAACAGCGGGTATGAAAATGAGCAGTTCTTC
TRBJ2-1,.,few,TRBV27,CASSLSGGSYNEQFF,TGTGCCAGCAGCTTAAGCGGAGGCTCCTACAATGAGCAGTTCTTC
TRBJ2-4,TRBD2,many,TRBV30,CASTGTSLGNIQYF,TGTGCCTCTACCGGGACTAGCTTGGGAAACATTCAGTACTTC
TRBJ2-3,TRBD2,few,TRBV7-3,CASSRISGGSDTQYF,TGTGCCAGCAGCCGTATTAGCGGGGGGTCAGATACGCAGTATTTT
TRBJ2-7,.,few,TRBV12-2,CASRLDARSYEQYF,TGTGCAAGTCGCTTAGATGCGAGATCCTACGAGCAGTACTTC
TRBJ1-2,.,.,TRBV20-1,CSAELSYGYTF,TGCAGTGCTGAGCTCTCCTATGGCTACACCTTC
TRBJ2-3,TRBD2,few,TRBV29-1,CSVGLAGAYTDTQYF,TGCAGCGTTGGACTAGCGGGGGCCTACACAGATACGCAGTATTTT
TRBJ2-7,TRBD1,.,TRBV5-1,CASSSGTGSWEQYF,TGCGCCAGCAGCTCCGGGACAGGGAGCTGGGAGCAGTACTTC
TRBJ1-1,.,.,TRBV19,CASNTGPNTEAFF,TGTGCCAGTAATACGGGTCCCAACACTGAAGCTTTCTTT
TRBJ1-4,.,.,TRBV18,CASSLIRGGDEKLFF,TGTGCCAGCTCATTAATTAGAGGCGGCGATGAAAAACTGTTTTTT
TRBJ1-1,.,.,TRBV5-6,CASSSGTLNTEAFF,TGTGCCAGCAGCTCTGGGACATTGAACACTGAAGCTTTCTTT
TRBJ2-3,.,few,TRBV14,CASSHQGQLSITQYF,TGTGCCAGCAGCCATCAGGGACAACTTTCTATAACGCAGTATTTT
TRBJ2-6,TRBD2,.,TRBV30,CAWSVGWWTSGTGANVLTF,TGTGCCTGGAGTGTAGGCTGGTGGACTAGCGGGACTGGGGCCAACGTCCTGACTTTC
TRBJ2-1,.,.,TRBV11-2,CASSPRWISYNEQFF,TGTGCCAGCAGCCCGCGGTGGATATCCTACAATGAGCAGTTCTTC
TRBJ2-7,.,few,TRBV6-5,CASSLIGVSSYEQYF,TGTGCCAGCAGTCTAATCGGGGTGAGCTCCTACGAGCAGTACTTC
TRBJ2-7,TRBD1,.,TRBV5-1,CASSLGQGVNEQYF,TGCGCCAGCAGCTTGGGACAGGGGGTTAACGAGCAGTACTTC
TRBJ2-7,.,.,TRBV7-2,CASSWRTSGTEAVYEQYF,TGTGCCAGCAGCTGGCGGACTTCCGGGACTGAAGCGGTTTACGAGCAGTACTTC
TRBJ1-1,.,.,TRBV5-1,CASRGQTNTEAFF,TGCGCCAGCAGGGGACAAACGAACACTGAAGCTTTCTTT
TRBJ2-5,.,few,TRBV10-3,CAISEPRAGVGETQYF,TGTGCCATCAGTGAGCCCCGGGCAGGGGTTGGGGAGACCCAGTACTTC